This entry describes one TCR beta chain. Its cognate antigen is unknown. The data were obtained in a study of blood T cells in healthy people across ages. Study-wide background: Per two T cells, template switching captured roughly one barcoded beta molecule. General observations from the study: CMV infection status of these donors was not known. Diversity of TCR beta per million T cells declined in a roughly linear way with age.

CDR1 and CDR2 (germline): DFQATT, SNEGSKA (reference sequence). This CDR3 comprises 15 residues. V lost 5 bases and J lost 0; bases outside the gene matches: 8. Through a sample-barcoded 5' primer and a J-beta primer mix, a second PCR was run for roughly 6 to 11 cycles. From the 5' RACE reads, TCRdb called clonotypes with MiXCR, one entry per CDR3 protein. The table lists about 800,000 distinct CDR3 sequences, 46% of them singletons, with 18% in the top ten. This rearrangement joins TRBV20-1 to TRBJ1-2; 8 positions match TRBD1. This clonotype originated in a man older than 75 in good health. Sequenced material: blood. CDR3 in amino acids: CSARLRDRTNYGYTF. The CDR3 nucleotides read TGCAGTGCTCGACTCCGGGACAGGACTAACTATGGCTACACCTTC.